This T cell receptor beta chain is drawn from a study of cytomegalovirus exposure and HLA in healthy donors. Study in general: T cells numbering approximately 170 million yielded approximately 100 million unique TCR beta sequences in an earlier analysis.

A remark on this clone: Its antigen is unidentified.

Points from the study as a whole: Among CMV-associated TCR beta chains, most appeared HLA-restricted in a later analysis.

The CDR3 loop spans 14 amino acids. Between the trimmed V and J ends, which lost 3 bases and 8 bases, there was a span of 13 bases. The germline gives CDR1 SNHLY, CDR2 FYNNEI. Primers: 60 Vbeta forward and 13 Jbeta reverse. Clones were sequenced by immunoSEQ multiplex PCR, and TCRdb holds only the in-frame ones, with some missing. The sample has approximately 120,000 clones, and its top ten clones hold about 2.3%. This chain links TRBV2 with TRBJ1-4, with D maybe TRBD1 (5 bases). The sequence came from a middle-aged man in good health and CMV-seronegative. Sequenced material: PBMCs. In nucleotides, the CDR3 is TGTGCCAGCAGTGATTGGCAGGGAGGAGAAAAACTGTTTTTT. This gives the protein CASSDWQGGEKLFF. The complete variable domain, with remaining parts taken from reference TRBV2 and TRBJ1-4, reads EPEVTQTPSHQVTQMGQEVILRCVPISNHLYFYWYRQILGQKVEFLVSFYNNEISEKSEIFDDQFSVERPDGSNFTLKIRSTKLEDSAMYFCASSDWQGGEKLFFGSGTQLSVL.